Shown below are 21 T cell receptor beta chains from a single sample sequenced in a study of T cell repertoires in cytomegalovirus infection. Via MiXCR, TCRdb re-called the reads, giving one row per CDR3 protein. This sample yields 300,000 or so distinct CDR3 sequences, of which about 23% are seen a single time; approximately 14% belongs to the top ten. The sequencing input was PBMCs. The receptors shown here come from a human donor in good health (CMV status not recorded). Some clones in this sample may be carry-over from other donors' samples.

This chain links TRBV7-9 with TRBJ2-5, with D possibly being TRBD1 (5 bases). The CDR3 sequence is 14 residues long. V lost 0 bases, J lost 5 bases, and 10 bases lay in between. The germline V gene has CDR1 SEHNR and CDR2 FQNEAQ (reference sequence). The CDR3 is CASSLAAGRETQYF. As DNA, the CDR3 is TGTGCCAGCAGCTTAGCAGCAGGGCGGGAGACCCAGTACTTC. Together with reference TRBV7-9 and TRBJ2-5, the CDR3 gives the full variable domain: DTGVSQNPRHKITKRGQNVTFRCDPISEHNRLYWYRQTLGQGPEFLTYFQNEAQLEKSRLLSDRFSAERPKGSFSTLEIQRTEQGDSAMYLCASSLAAGRETQYFGPGTRLLVL.

This clonotype has only one observation. V gene TRBV29-1 combines with J gene TRBJ2-1; 11 positions match TRBD2. CDR1 and CDR2 (germline): SQVTM, ANQGSEA. The CDR3 runs 13 residues. V was clipped by 4 bases and J by 9 bases; unmatched bases: 5. CDR3 in amino acids: CSVGLAGGFEQFF. The CDR3 DNA follows: TGCAGCGTTGGTCTAGCGGGAGGTTTTGAGCAGTTCTTC.

The rearrangement links TRBV28 to TRBJ1-5; 9 bases align to TRBD1. Germline CDR1 MDHEN, CDR2 SYDVKM. With V trimmed by 6 bases and J by 1 base, 4 bases remained unmatched. The CDR3 covers 15 residues. Here the CDR3 DNA reads TGTGCCAGCAGCACCGGGACAGGGAGCAATCAGCCCCAGCATTTT. Translation gives CASSTGTGSNQPQHF. The whole variable domain, remainder taken from reference TRBV28 and TRBJ1-5, is DVKVTQSSRYLVKRTGEKVFLECVQDMDHENMFWYRQDPGLGLRLIYFSYDVKMKEKGDIPEGYSVSREKKERFSLILESASTNQTSMYLCASSTGTGSNQPQHFGDGTRLSIL.

This clonotype was recorded at least ten times. This chain uses TRBV7-2 with TRBJ1-2; perhaps TRBD1 as D (6 bases). The V end was cut by 4 bases, the J end by 8 bases, with 14 bases between. The germline V gene encodes CDR1 SGHTA and CDR2 FQGNSA. The CDR3 consists of 13 residues. The CDR3 bases are TGTGCCAGCAGCTCTACAGGGCTTGGGGGCTACACCTTC. Residues: CASSSTGLGGYTF.

This clonotype has ten or more counts. This chain uses TRBV29-1 with TRBJ1-2; D unresolved. Germline V gene sequence: CDR1 SQVTM, CDR2 ANQGSEA. The CDR3 is 12 amino acids. Deletions cut 0 bases from V and 5 bases from J, with 7 bases between. CDR3 nucleotide sequence: TGCAGCGTTGAAGATCTTTCTTATGGCTACACCTTC. This gives the protein CSVEDLSYGYTF.

This chain links TRBV11-2 with TRBJ2-3; D unclear. Germline-derived CDR1 and CDR2 are SGHAT and FQNNGV. Trimming left V 2 bases short and J 1 base short, with 10 bases between. The CDR3 is 15 residues long. The CDR3 loop is CASSLRSWGTDTQYF. The CDR3 DNA reads TGTGCCAGCAGCTTAAGGTCTTGGGGCACAGATACGCAGTATTTT.

This clonotype was observed at least ten times. V is TRBV7-2 and J is TRBJ2-6; TRBD2 aligns across 9 bases. V lost 0 bases, J lost 0 bases, and 6 bases stayed unmatched. CDR1 and CDR2 from the germline V gene are SGHTA and FQGNSA. The CDR3 runs 19 residues. The chain's CDR3 is CASSLAPSGVPSGANVLTF. CDR3 bases: TGTGCCAGCAGCTTAGCCCCTAGCGGGGTACCCTCTGGGGCCAACGTCCTGACTTTC.

This clonotype has a handful of counts. The DNA of the CDR3 is TGTGCCAGCAGTCCGGAAAGAGGGTCTAATGAAAAACTGTTTTTT. This encodes CASSPERGSNEKLFF. The chain is built from TRBV2 and TRBJ1-4; D uncertain. This CDR3 comprises 15 residues. V dropped 5 bases and J dropped 3 bases, with 13 bases sitting between them. Germline V gives CDR1 SNHLY, CDR2 FYNNEI.

The J gene is TRBJ2-5, the V gene TRBV20-1; 7 bases are shared with TRBD1. The J segment lost 4 bases and the V segment lost 1 base, leaving 3 bases of the junction unmatched. Per germline, CDR1 DFQATT and CDR2 SNEGSKA (reference sequence). CDR3 length: 13 amino acids. CDR3 nucleotides: TGCAGTGCTAGAGTCCCAGGGGGAGAGACCCAGTACTTC. This translates into CSARVPGGETQYF.

The V and J genes are TRBV4-1 and TRBJ2-5; D unresolved. Looked up from germline, CDR1 is MGHRA and CDR2 is YSYEKL. The V end was cut by 3 bases, the J end by 0 bases, with 11 bases between. The CDR3 is 15 amino acids. The chain's CDR3 is CASSQSPMHQETQYF. The CDR3 coding sequence is TGCGCCAGCAGCCAGAGCCCAATGCACCAAGAGACCCAGTACTTC.

This clonotype has just a few counts. The CDR3 sequence is CSASRQGAYEQYF. The CDR3 bases are TGCAGTGCTAGCCGGCAGGGGGCCTACGAGCAGTACTTC. The chain links TRBV20-1 to TRBJ2-7, with 7 positions matching TRBD1. This CDR3 has 13 amino acids. Trimming removed 3 bases from V and 2 bases from J; junction bases left unmatched: 4. Germline lookup yields CDR1 DFQATT and CDR2 SNEGSKA (reference sequence).

This clonotype was seen a few times. The chain's CDR3 is CASSARQGRRSGANVLTF. In DNA, the CDR3 is TGTGCCAGCAGCGCCCGACAGGGGCGGCGGTCTGGGGCCAACGTCCTGACTTTC. The chain employs TRBV7-6 and TRBJ2-6; 8 bases match TRBD1. The length of the CDR3 is 18 residues. Looked up from germline, CDR1 is SGHVS and CDR2 is FNYEAQ. With 5 bases clipped from V and 1 base from J, the junction kept 10 bases outside the gene matches.

The CDR3 DNA sequence: TGTGCCAGCAGTCTCACAGGGACTAATGAAAAACTGTTTTTT. As protein: CASSLTGTNEKLFF. The chain combines TRBV28 with TRBJ1-4; perhaps TRBD1 as D (6 bases). V was trimmed by 5 bases and J by 2 bases, leaving 9 bases between them. The CDR3 extends over 14 amino acids. The germline V gene encodes CDR1 MDHEN and CDR2 SYDVKM. The entire variable domain, with the rest obtained from reference TRBV28 and TRBJ1-4, is as follows: DVKVTQSSRYLVKRTGEKVFLECVQDMDHENMFWYRQDPGLGLRLIYFSYDVKMKEKGDIPEGYSVSREKKERFSLILESASTNQTSMYLCASSLTGTNEKLFFGSGTQLSVL.

The rearrangement joins TRBV5-5 to TRBJ1-6; D is uncertain. The CDR3 has 16 residues. Germline loops: CDR1 SGHKS, CDR2 YYEKEE (reference sequence). The V end lost 0 bases, the J end lost 7 bases, and 14 bases lay between the germline ends. CDR3 nucleotides: TGTGCCAGCAGCTTGGACTGGAACCCAGTCAATTCACCCCTCCACTTT. It is translated as CASSLDWNPVNSPLHF.

The chain uses TRBV20-1 and TRBJ1-1, with 8 bases aligning to TRBD1. Unmatched junction bases numbered 6, after V lost 0 bases and J lost 0 bases. Germline V gene data show CDR1 as DFQATT and CDR2 as SNEGSKA (reference sequence). This CDR3 is 16 amino acids long. The CDR3 nucleotides read TGCAGTGCTAGAGATAGGCAGGGGGCCATGAACACTGAAGCTTTCTTT. Translated: CSARDRQGAMNTEAFF.

This clonotype was found a few times. The rearrangement uses TRBV7-6 and TRBJ2-5, with 7 bases lining up with TRBD2. Trimming removed 5 bases from V and 5 bases from J; junction bases left unmatched: 8. Germline CDR1 reads SGHVS; CDR2 reads FNYEAQ. The CDR3 totals 14 residues. CDR3 coding DNA: TGTGCCAGCAGCCGGGACTATGGATGGGAGACCCAGTACTTC. It encodes CASSRDYGWETQYF. Variable domain in full (rest from reference TRBV7-6 and TRBJ2-5): GAGVSQSPRYKVTKRGQDVALRCDPISGHVSLYWYRQALGQGPEFLTYFNYEAQQDKSGLPNDRFSAERPEGSISTLTIQRTEQRDSAMYRCASSRDYGWETQYFGPGTRLLVL.

The chain couples TRBV11-2 to TRBJ2-7; D unclear. This CDR3 spans 12 amino acids. V lost 2 bases and J lost 6, with 8 bases in between. CDR1 is SGHAT and CDR2 is FQNNGV in the germline V gene. The CDR3 region has the DNA TGTGCCAGCAGCTTACGTTTGGCCGAGCAGTACTTC. Its translation is CASSLRLAEQYF. The variable domain in full, with the rest retrieved from reference TRBV11-2 and TRBJ2-7, is EAGVAQSPRYKIIEKRQSVAFWCNPISGHATLYWYQQILGQGPKLLIQFQNNGVVDDSQLPKDRFSAERLKGVDSTLKIQPAKLEDSAVYLCASSLRLAEQYFGPGTRLTVT.

This rearrangement joins TRBV2 to TRBJ1-6; TRBD1 is a possible D gene (5 bases). Looked up from germline, CDR1 is SNHLY and CDR2 is FYNNEI. Trimming removed 11 bases from V and 19 bases from J, with 18 bases in between. The CDR3 contains 10 residues. The CDR3 DNA is TGTGCCTCGGGCGGGACCATCCCACACTTT. This gives the protein CASGGTIPHF. Filled out from reference TRBV2 and TRBJ1-6, the complete variable domain reads EPEVTQTPSHQVTQMGQEVILRCVPISNHLYFYWYRQILGQKVEFLVSFYNNEISEKSEIFDDQFSVERPDGSNFTLKIRSTKLEDSAMYFCASGGTIPHFGNGTRLTVT.

This chain joins TRBV19 and TRBJ2-4; D tentatively fits TRBD1 or TRBD2 (5 bases each). Trimming cost V 8 bases and J 8 bases, with 16 bases left between them. The CDR3 consists of 13 residues. Germline V CDR1 and CDR2: LNHDA, SQIVND (reference sequence). The CDR3: CASGLRDRDIQYF. CDR3 in DNA: TGTGCCAGTGGTCTGAGGGACCGGGACATTCAGTACTTC.

This clonotype was found many times. The chain recombines TRBV5-5 with TRBJ2-1; D ambiguous. Germline CDR1 is SGHKS and CDR2 is YYEKEE (reference sequence). V lost 4 bases and J 8 bases, leaving 10 bases between the germline ends. The CDR3 runs to 12 residues. The CDR3 DNA reads as TGTGCCAGCAGCCCGGCGCCCCATGAGCAGTTCTTC. Its translation: CASSPAPHEQFF.

This chain joins TRBV28 and TRBJ2-1; D may be TRBD1 or TRBD2 (5 bases each). Trimming took off 1 base at V and 9 bases at J, with 19 bases between the two ends. The V gene's germline CDR1 is MDHEN and CDR2 SYDVKM. The CDR3 loop spans 16 amino acids. The CDR3 loop is CASSLSGHGERGEQFF. The CDR3 DNA sequence: TGTGCCAGCAGTTTATCGGGGCATGGCGAGAGGGGTGAGCAGTTCTTC.